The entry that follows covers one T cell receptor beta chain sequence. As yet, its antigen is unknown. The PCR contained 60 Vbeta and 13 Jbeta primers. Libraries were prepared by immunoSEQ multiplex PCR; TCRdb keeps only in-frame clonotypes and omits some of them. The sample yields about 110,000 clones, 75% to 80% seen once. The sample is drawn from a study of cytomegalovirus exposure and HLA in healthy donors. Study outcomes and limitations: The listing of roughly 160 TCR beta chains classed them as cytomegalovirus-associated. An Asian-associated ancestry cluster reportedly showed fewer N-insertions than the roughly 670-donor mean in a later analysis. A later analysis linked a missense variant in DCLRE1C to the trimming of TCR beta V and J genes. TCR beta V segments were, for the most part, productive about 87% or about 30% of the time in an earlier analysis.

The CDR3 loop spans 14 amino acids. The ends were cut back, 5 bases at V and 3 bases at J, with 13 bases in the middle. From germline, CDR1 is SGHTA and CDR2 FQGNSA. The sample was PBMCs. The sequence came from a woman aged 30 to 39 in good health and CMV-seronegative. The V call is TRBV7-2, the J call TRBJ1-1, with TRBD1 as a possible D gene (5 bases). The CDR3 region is CASSPPWGDTEAFF. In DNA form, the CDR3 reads TGTGCCAGCAGCCCCCCATGGGGGGACACTGAAGCTTTCTTT.